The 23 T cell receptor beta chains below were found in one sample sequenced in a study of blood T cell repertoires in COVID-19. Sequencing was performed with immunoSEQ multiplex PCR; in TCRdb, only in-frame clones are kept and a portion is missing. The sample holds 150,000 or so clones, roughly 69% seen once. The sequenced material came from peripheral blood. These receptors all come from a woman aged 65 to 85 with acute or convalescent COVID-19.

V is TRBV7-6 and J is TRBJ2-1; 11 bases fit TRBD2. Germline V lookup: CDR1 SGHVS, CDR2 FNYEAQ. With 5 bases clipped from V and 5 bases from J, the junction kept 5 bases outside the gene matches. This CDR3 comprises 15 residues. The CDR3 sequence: CASSETSGGHNEQFF. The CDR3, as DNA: TGTGCCAGCAGCGAAACTAGCGGGGGACACAATGAGCAGTTCTTC.

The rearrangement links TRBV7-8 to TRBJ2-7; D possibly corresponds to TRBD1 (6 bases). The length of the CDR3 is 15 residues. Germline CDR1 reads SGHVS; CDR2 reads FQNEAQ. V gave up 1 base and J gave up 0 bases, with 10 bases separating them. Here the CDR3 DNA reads TGTGCCAGCAGCTTAGTAATGGGGGCCTCCTACGAGCAGTACTTC. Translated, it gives CASSLVMGASYEQYF.

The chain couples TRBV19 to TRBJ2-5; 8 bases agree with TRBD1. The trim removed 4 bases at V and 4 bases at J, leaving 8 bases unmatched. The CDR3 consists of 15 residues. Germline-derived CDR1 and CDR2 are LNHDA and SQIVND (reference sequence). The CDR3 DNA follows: TGTGCCAGTAGTAGAGGACAGGGTATTCCAGAGACCCAGTACTTC. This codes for CASSRGQGIPETQYF.

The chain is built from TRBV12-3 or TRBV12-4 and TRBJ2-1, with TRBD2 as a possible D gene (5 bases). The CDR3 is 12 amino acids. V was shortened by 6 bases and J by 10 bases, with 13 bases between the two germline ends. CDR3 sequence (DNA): TGTGCCAGCAGCCATTGGACTCGCGAGCAGTTCTTC. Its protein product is CASSHWTREQFF.

As DNA, the CDR3 is TGTGCCAGCAGCTGGGACAGGGTTCAGACAGATACGCAGTATTTT. Its translation: CASSWDRVQTDTQYF. The V gene is TRBV7-6, the J gene TRBJ2-3, with TRBD1 identical over 9 bases. J gave up 3 bases and V 4 bases, and 5 bases lay outside the gene matches. The CDR3 runs to 15 residues. CDR1 is SGHVS and CDR2 is FNYEAQ in the germline V gene.

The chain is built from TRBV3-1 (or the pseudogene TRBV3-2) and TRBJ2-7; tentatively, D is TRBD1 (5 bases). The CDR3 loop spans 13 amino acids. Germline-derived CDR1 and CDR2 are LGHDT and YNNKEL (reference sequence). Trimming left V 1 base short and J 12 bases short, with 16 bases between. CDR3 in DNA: TGTGCCAGCAGCCAAGCCCGGTGGGGCCGGAGGTACTTC. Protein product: CASSQARWGRRYF.

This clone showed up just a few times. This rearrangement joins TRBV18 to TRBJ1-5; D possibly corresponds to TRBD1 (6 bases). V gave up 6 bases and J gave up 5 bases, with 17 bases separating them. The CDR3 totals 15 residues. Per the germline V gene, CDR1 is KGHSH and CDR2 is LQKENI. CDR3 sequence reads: CASSDLGTSDQPQHF. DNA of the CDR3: TGTGCCAGCTCCGATCTGGGGACATCGGATCAGCCCCAGCATTTT.

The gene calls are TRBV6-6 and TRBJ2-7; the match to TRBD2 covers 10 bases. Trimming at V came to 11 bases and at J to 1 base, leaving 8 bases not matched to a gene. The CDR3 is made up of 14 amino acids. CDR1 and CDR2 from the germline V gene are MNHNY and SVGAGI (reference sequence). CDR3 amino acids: CAAQRGGLSYEQYF. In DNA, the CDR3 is TGTGCCGCCCAGCGGGGGGGCTTATCCTACGAGCAGTACTTC.

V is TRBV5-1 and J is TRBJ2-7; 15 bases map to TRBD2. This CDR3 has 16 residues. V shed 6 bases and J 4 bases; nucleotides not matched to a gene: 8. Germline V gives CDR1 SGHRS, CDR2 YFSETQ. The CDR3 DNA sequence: TGCGCCAGCACCGGACTAGCGGGAGGGAACAAATACGAGCAGTACTTC. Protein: CASTGLAGGNKYEQYF.

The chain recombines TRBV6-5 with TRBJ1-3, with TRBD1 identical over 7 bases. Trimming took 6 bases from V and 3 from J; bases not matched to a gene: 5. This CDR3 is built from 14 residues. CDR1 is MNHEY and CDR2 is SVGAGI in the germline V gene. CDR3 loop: CASRETGFGNTIYF. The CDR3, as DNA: TGTGCCAGCAGGGAGACAGGGTTTGGAAACACCATATATTTT.

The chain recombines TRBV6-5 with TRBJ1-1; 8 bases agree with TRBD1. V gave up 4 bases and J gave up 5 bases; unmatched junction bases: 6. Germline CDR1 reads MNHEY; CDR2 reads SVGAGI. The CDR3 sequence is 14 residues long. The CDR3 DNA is TGTGCCAGCAGTTTACAGGGGGAGGGGACTGAAGCTTTCTTT. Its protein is CASSLQGEGTEAFF.

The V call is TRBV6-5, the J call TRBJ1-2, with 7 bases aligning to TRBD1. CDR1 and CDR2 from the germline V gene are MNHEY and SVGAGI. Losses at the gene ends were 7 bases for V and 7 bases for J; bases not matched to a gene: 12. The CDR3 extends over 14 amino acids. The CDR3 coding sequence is TGTGCCAGCACAACGGCCAGACAGGGTCTTGGCTACACCTTC. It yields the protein CASTTARQGLGYTF.

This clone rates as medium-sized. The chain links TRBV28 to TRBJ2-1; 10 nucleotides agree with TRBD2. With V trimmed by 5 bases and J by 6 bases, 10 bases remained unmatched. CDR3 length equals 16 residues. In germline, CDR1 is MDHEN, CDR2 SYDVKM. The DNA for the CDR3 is TGTGCCAGCAGTCTACAAAGCGGGAGGGCCTCCAATGAGCAGTTCTTC. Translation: CASSLQSGRASNEQFF.

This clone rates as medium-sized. CDR3 nucleotides: TGTGCCAGCAGTAGCCGGGACAGGACCTACAATGAGCAGTTCTTC. It is translated as CASSSRDRTYNEQFF. The V and J genes are TRBV2 and TRBJ2-1; 8 bases match TRBD1. The germline V gene has CDR1 SNHLY and CDR2 FYNNEI. The CDR3 consists of 15 residues. The junction had 5 bases not matched to a gene; V was cut back by 5 bases and J by 2 bases.

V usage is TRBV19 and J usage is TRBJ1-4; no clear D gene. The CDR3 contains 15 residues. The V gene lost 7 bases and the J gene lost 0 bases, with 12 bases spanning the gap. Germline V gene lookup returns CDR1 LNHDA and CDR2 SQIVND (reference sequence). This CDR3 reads CASKSAQSTNEKLFF. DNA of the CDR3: TGTGCCAGTAAATCCGCACAGTCAACTAATGAAAAACTGTTTTTT.

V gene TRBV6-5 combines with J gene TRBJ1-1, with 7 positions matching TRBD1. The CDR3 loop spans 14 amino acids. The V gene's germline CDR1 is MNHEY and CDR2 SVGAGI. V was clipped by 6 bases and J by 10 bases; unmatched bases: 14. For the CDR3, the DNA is TGTGCCAGCAGCGACGCCGGACAGGCGAAGCCAGCTTTCTTT. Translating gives CASSDAGQAKPAFF.

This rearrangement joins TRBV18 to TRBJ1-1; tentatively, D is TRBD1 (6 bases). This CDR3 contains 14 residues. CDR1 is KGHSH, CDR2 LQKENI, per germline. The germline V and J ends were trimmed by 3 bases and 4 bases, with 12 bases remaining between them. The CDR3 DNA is TGTGCCAGCTCACCTACACAGGGTGTCACTGAAGCTTTCTTT. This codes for CASSPTQGVTEAFF.

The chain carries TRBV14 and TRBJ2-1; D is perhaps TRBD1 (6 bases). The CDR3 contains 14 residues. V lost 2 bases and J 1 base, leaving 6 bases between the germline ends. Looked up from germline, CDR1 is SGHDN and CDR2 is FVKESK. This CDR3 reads CASSQTGSYNEQFF. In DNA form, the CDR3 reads TGTGCCAGCAGCCAAACAGGGTCCTACAATGAGCAGTTCTTC.

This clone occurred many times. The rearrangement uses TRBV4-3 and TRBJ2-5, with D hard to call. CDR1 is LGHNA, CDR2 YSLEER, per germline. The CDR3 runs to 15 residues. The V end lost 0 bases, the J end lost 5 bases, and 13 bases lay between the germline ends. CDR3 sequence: CASSQDPEFSETQYF. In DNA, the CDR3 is TGCGCCAGCAGCCAAGATCCCGAGTTCTCGGAGACCCAGTACTTC.

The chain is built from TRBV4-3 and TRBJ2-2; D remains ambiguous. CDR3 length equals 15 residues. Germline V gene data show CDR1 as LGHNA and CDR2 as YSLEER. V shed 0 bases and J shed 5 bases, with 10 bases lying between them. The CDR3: CASSQDLTATGELFF. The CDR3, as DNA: TGCGCCAGCAGCCAAGATTTGACTGCTACCGGGGAGCTGTTTTTT.

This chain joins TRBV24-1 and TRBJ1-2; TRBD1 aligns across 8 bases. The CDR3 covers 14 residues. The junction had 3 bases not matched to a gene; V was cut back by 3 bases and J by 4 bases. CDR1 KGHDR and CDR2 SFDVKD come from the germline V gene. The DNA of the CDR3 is TGTGCCACCAGTGATCCCGACAGGGGCTATGGCTACACCTTC. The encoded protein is CATSDPDRGYGYTF.

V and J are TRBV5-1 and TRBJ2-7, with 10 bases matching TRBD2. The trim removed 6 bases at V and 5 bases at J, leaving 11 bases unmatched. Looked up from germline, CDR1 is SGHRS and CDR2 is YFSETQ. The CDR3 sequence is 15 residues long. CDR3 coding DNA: TGCGCCAGCACTCGTTCCGGGCTAGCGGGAGACGAGCAGTACTTC. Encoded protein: CASTRSGLAGDEQYF. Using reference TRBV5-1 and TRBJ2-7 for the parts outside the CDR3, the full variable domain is KAGVTQTPRYLIKTRGQQVTLSCSPISGHRSVSWYQQTPGQGLQFLFEYFSETQRNKGNFPGRFSGRQFSNSRSEMNVSTLELGDSALYLCASTRSGLAGDEQYFGPGTRLTVT.

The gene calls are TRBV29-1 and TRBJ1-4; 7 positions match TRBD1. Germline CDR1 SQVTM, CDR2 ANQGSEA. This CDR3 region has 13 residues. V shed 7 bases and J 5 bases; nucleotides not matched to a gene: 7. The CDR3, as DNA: TGCAGCGGGTACCGGGACAGCAATGAAAAACTGTTTTTT. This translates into CSGYRDSNEKLFF.